This T cell receptor beta chain stems from a study of graft-versus-host responses after intestinal transplantation. The wider study: Recipients across the board were started on anti-thymocyte globulin induction, then kept on tacrolimus and steroids for about 3 years. Study conclusions and caveats: Among recipient marrow samples, GvH clones were found; some appeared first in ileum or blood.

This table comes from immunoSEQ multiplex PCR, and its TCRdb copy is limited to in-frame clones, with some not included. The profile shows 75,000 to 100,000 clones, approximately 92% of them singletons. Turning to this clone: Its specificity is unknown.

This CDR3 region has 13 residues. The germline V gene has CDR1 MNHEY and CDR2 SMNVEV (reference sequence). V dropped 3 bases and J dropped 2 bases, with 7 bases sitting between them. The sequences come from unstimulated CD8+ T cells sorted from spleen or lymph node cells, collected before intestinal transplant. The receptor was derived from a human donor who received an intestinal transplant. The chain uses TRBV27 and TRBJ2-5; a possible D gene is TRBD1 (6 bases). The CDR3, as DNA: TGTGCCAGCAGTTTCGGACAGCAAGAGACCCAGTACTTC. Protein: CASSFGQQETQYF.